The clone carrying this T cell receptor beta chain has more than one count but fewer than ten. Its antigen is not known. Germline CDR1 reads LGHNA; CDR2 reads YSLEER. V shed 4 bases and J shed 4 bases, with 11 bases lying between them. The CDR3 runs to 14 residues. The entry originates in a study of T cells after yellow fever vaccination. Broader study findings: One caveat is that FACS-sorted repertoires could contain abundant clonotypes contaminating from the bulk population.

TCRdb reprocessed the 5' RACE reads via MiXCR and lists one record per CDR3 protein. Among hundreds of thousands of distinct CDR3 sequences listed, less than 9.5% were seen once. The clonotype originates from a man aged 18 to 29 who received the YFV17D yellow fever vaccine. The rearrangement uses TRBV4-3 and TRBJ2-1, with D hard to call. Specimen: CD4+ T cells sorted from PBMCs, collected 5 days after the yellow fever booster vaccination. The CDR3 reads CASSLARSYNEQFF. The CDR3 DNA follows: TGCGCCAGCAGCCTCGCTAGGAGTTACAATGAGCAGTTCTTC.